What follows are 9 T cell receptor beta chains derived from one specimen sequenced in a study of T cells in Graves' hyperthyroidism and ophthalmopathy. RNA transcripts served as the template for amplifying TCR beta CDR3 regions. The TCR CDR3 was amplified in a first-round RT-PCR using the HTBI primer set. TCRdb re-analysed the multiplex PCR reads in MiXCR, keeping a single row per CDR3 protein. The table lists over 350,000 distinct CDR3 sequences, under 20% of them singletons. The sequenced material came from blood. The receptors here all came from a man younger than 30 with Graves' ophthalmopathy.

This clonotype came up a few times. The chain is built from TRBV28 and TRBJ2-7, with D unclear. The germline V and J ends were trimmed by 2 bases and 5 bases, with 4 bases remaining between them. CDR3 length: 11 amino acids. From germline, CDR1 is MDHEN and CDR2 SYDVKM. In DNA, the CDR3 is TGTGCCAGCAGTTTACAGCACGAGCAGTACTTC. Its translation is CASSLQHEQYF.

In its sample, this clonotype was seen many times. The DNA of the CDR3 is TGTGCCAGCAGCCACACAGGGGGCGCGGGCAACTATGGCTACACCTTC. It translates to CASSHTGGAGNYGYTF. The V and J genes are TRBV7-8 and TRBJ1-2, with 9 bases that match TRBD1. Germline trimming cut 5 bases from V and 2 bases from J; bases unmatched to any gene: 9. The CDR3 runs 16 residues. The germline gives CDR1 SGHVS, CDR2 FQNEAQ.

The V gene is TRBV18, the J gene TRBJ1-5; D unresolved. V was clipped by 6 bases and J by 6 bases, with 12 bases between them. In germline, CDR1 is KGHSH, CDR2 LQKENI. The CDR3 consists of 13 residues. CDR3 coding DNA: TGTGCCAGCTCCGGTGGGTCGAGTCAGCCCCAGCATTTT. Translated, it gives CASSGGSSQPQHF.

This clonotype was recorded at least ten times. The chain is built from TRBV10-3 and TRBJ2-7; D may be TRBD1 (6 bases). The CDR3 loop spans 16 amino acids. Germline assignment: CDR1 ENHRY and CDR2 SYGVKD. Trimming pared 8 bases from V and 4 bases from J, leaving 24 bases between. DNA of the CDR3: TGTGCCATCGGGGGCACCACCTGGGGTTTTCCTTACGAGCAGTACTTC. It is translated as CAIGGTTWGFPYEQYF.

This clonotype was picked up many times. In nucleotides, the CDR3 is TGTGCCAGCAGCCCACCGCTGGGGGAGCATGGCTACACCTTC. Its translation: CASSPPLGEHGYTF. The chain combines TRBV3-1 with TRBJ1-2; D is perhaps TRBD1 (5 bases). V was trimmed by 4 bases and J by 6 bases, leaving 15 bases between them. This CDR3 contains 14 residues. Germline V gene data show CDR1 as LGHDT and CDR2 as YNNKEL (reference sequence).

In its sample, this clonotype was seen many times. V and J are TRBV7-2 and TRBJ2-7; D assignment may be TRBD1 or TRBD2 (5 bases each). Germline CDR1 reads SGHTA; CDR2 reads FQGNSA. Trimming pared 5 bases from V and 3 bases from J, leaving 11 bases between. The CDR3 spans 13 residues. In DNA form, the CDR3 reads TGTGCCAGCAGCAGAGGGACGGTCTACGAGCAGTACTTC. Amino acids: CASSRGTVYEQYF.

The rearrangement links TRBV7-9 to TRBJ2-1; D unclear. Trimming left V 3 bases short and J 7 bases short, with 13 bases between. There are 14 residues in the CDR3. Germline CDR1 and CDR2: SEHNR and FQNEAQ (reference sequence). As DNA, the CDR3 is TGTGCCAGCAGCTTCCTGATGCACGGGAATGAGCAGTTCTTC. This encodes CASSFLMHGNEQFF.

To note about this clonotype: The junction does not match germline at one end; this may be a read error. The chain joins TRBV4-1 to TRBJ1-1; tentative D call: TRBD1 (5 bases). The CDR3 covers 14 residues. CDR1 and CDR2 from the germline V gene are MGHRA and YSYEKL. The DNA of the CDR3 is TGTGCCAGCAGCCTAGAGGGGTCCAACACTGAAGCTTTCTTT. Protein: CASSLEGSNTEAFF.

This clonotype was detected a few times. The chain employs TRBV4-1 and TRBJ1-4, with no clear D. Trimming left V 3 bases short and J 4 bases short, with 6 bases between. In germline, CDR1 is MGHRA, CDR2 YSYEKL. This CDR3 comprises 13 residues. CDR3 DNA sequence: TGCGCCAGCAGCCAGCTACTTAATGAAAAACTGTTTTTT. Translating gives CASSQLLNEKLFF.